This TCR beta chain was obtained from a study of blood T cell repertoires in COVID-19. The CDR3 covers 13 residues. Germline values: CDR1 SGHRS, CDR2 YFSETQ. The V end was cut by 0 bases, the J end by 4 bases, with 7 bases between. TCRdb's copy holds only in-frame clones and misses some; the assay was immunoSEQ multiplex PCR. Of about 400,000 clones listed, roughly 90% were seen once; the top ten hold approximately 2%. Sequences were obtained from PBMCs or T cells enriched from blood (not recorded which). This clonotype was sampled from a woman aged 40 to 55 with acute COVID-19. This sequence joins TRBV5-1 and TRBJ1-2; no firm D call. For the CDR3, the DNA is TGCGCCAGCAGCTTGGTGGAGGGCTATGGCTACACCTTC. It encodes CASSLVEGYGYTF.